Following are 15 T cell receptor beta chains from one sample sequenced in a study of lymphopenia after photon versus proton radiotherapy. Sequencing used immunoSEQ multiplex PCR; TCRdb keeps in-frame clones, though not all of them. The sample comprises approximately 16,000 clones, 80% to 90% of which are singletons, and approximately 22% rests with the top ten. Sequences were derived from peripheral blood, sampled from a patient treated with proton-based radiotherapy. These receptors originate from a man between 65 and 85 years old with pancreatic cancer.

The gene calls are TRBV7-8 and TRBJ1-2; weak D call: TRBD1 (6 bases). The V gene lost 5 bases and the J gene lost 4 bases, with 11 bases spanning the gap. From germline, CDR1 is SGHVS and CDR2 FQNEAQ. CDR3 length: 13 residues. As DNA, the CDR3 is TGTGCCAGCAGCCCCGGACAGAGCTATGGCTACACCTTC. It is translated as CASSPGQSYGYTF.

This rearrangement joins TRBV30 to TRBJ1-4, with 7 bases identical to TRBD1. The junction had 6 bases not matched to a gene; V was cut back by 8 bases and J by 3 bases. The CDR3 has 13 amino acids. The V gene's germline CDR1 is GTSNPN and CDR2 SVGIG (reference sequence). CDR3 nucleotide sequence: TGTGCCGCAGACAGGGTGGCTAATGAAAAACTGTTTTTT. It translates to CAADRVANEKLFF.

The chain combines TRBV9 with TRBJ1-1; D remains unclear. CDR1 SGDLS and CDR2 YYNGEE come from the germline V gene. Trimming took off 1 base at V and 4 bases at J, with 11 bases between the two ends. The CDR3 runs to 14 residues. The CDR3 here is CASSVWEGGTEAFF. The CDR3 bases are TGTGCCAGCAGCGTATGGGAGGGTGGCACTGAAGCTTTCTTT.

The V gene is TRBV7-3, the J gene TRBJ1-1; no firm D call. Germline loops: CDR1 SGHTA, CDR2 FQGTGA. V lost 4 bases and J lost 4, with 10 bases in between. This CDR3 has 13 residues. The DNA of the CDR3 is TGTGCCAGCAGCTATACTCAGTTCACTGAAGCTTTCTTT. Its translation is CASSYTQFTEAFF.

This chain joins TRBV13 and TRBJ2-2, with D uncertain. Germline-derived CDR1 and CDR2 are PRHDT and FYEKMQ (reference sequence). The CDR3 consists of 13 residues. The ends were cut back, 5 bases at V and 5 bases at J, with 9 bases in the middle. CDR3 DNA sequence: TGTGCCAGCAGCCAAGACACGACCGGGGAGCTGTTTTTT. This codes for CASSQDTTGELFF.

This chain connects TRBV7-9 to TRBJ1-5; perhaps TRBD1 as D (5 bases). With 5 bases removed from V and 6 bases from J, the gap between germline ends came to 17 bases. This CDR3 has 15 amino acids. Germline V gene data show CDR1 as SEHNR and CDR2 as FQNEAQ (reference sequence). The CDR3 here is CASSREGLGIQPQHF. CDR3 sequence (DNA): TGTGCCAGCAGCCGGGAGGGACTAGGGATTCAGCCCCAGCATTTT. Filled out from reference TRBV7-9 and TRBJ1-5, the complete variable domain reads DTGVSQNPRHKITKRGQNVTFRCDPISEHNRLYWYRQTLGQGPEFLTYFQNEAQLEKSRLLSDRFSAERPKGSFSTLEIQRTEQGDSAMYLCASSREGLGIQPQHFGDGTRLSIL.

The rearrangement joins TRBV13 to TRBJ2-5; possibly TRBD1 for D (6 bases). The CDR3 is 16 amino acids. The ends were cut back, 6 bases at V and 5 bases at J, with 22 bases in the middle. Germline loops: CDR1 PRHDT, CDR2 FYEKMQ (reference sequence). CDR3 residues: CASRSYGQPGSETQYF. The CDR3, as DNA: TGTGCCAGCAGATCATACGGACAGCCAGGATCCGAGACCCAGTACTTC.

V gene TRBV5-4 combines with J gene TRBJ2-3; 14 nucleotides match TRBD2. Germline lookup yields CDR1 SGHNT and CDR2 YYREEE (reference sequence). The CDR3 sequence is 17 residues long. V lost 4 bases and J lost 0; bases outside the gene matches: 4. CDR3 DNA: TGTGCCAGCAGCGCTAGACTAGCGGGAGGGAGCACAGATACGCAGTATTTT. Amino acids: CASSARLAGGSTDTQYF.

The table lists this clone with a count of one. V usage is TRBV30 and J usage is TRBJ1-2; D call uncertain. Germline V gene lookup returns CDR1 GTSNPN and CDR2 SVGIG (reference sequence). The V gene lost 3 bases and the J gene lost 0 bases, with 8 bases spanning the gap. The CDR3 runs 13 residues. CDR3 region: CAWRREANYGYTF. The CDR3 DNA sequence: TGTGCCTGGAGGAGGGAAGCTAACTATGGCTACACCTTC.

The CDR3 region has the DNA TGTGCCAGCAGTGACGCGGGGCGTAAGAATTCACCCCTCCACTTT. This translates into CASSDAGRKNSPLHF. The chain uses TRBV25-1 and TRBJ1-6, with a possible D match to TRBD1 (5 bases). The CDR3 totals 15 residues. CDR1 is MGHDK and CDR2 is SYGVNS in the germline V gene. The germline V and J ends were trimmed by 3 bases and 7 bases, with 13 bases remaining between them.

V gene TRBV18 combines with J gene TRBJ1-1; no clear D. The CDR3 extends over 14 amino acids. Per the germline V gene, CDR1 is KGHSH and CDR2 is LQKENI. Trimming cost V 4 bases and J 5 bases, with 14 bases left between them. The CDR3 reads CASSLPLEATEAFF. The CDR3, as DNA: TGTGCCAGCTCACTACCACTTGAGGCTACTGAAGCTTTCTTT. Full variable domain (remainder filled in from reference TRBV18 and TRBJ1-1): NAGVMQNPRHLVRRRGQEARLRCSPMKGHSHVYWYRQLPEEGLKFMVYLQKENIIDESGMPKERFSAEFPKEGPSILRIQQVVRGDSAAYFCASSLPLEATEAFFGQGTRLTVV.

CDR3 sequence reads: CASSRDGRNQPQHF. The CDR3 DNA is TGCGCCAGCAGCCGCGACGGACGCAATCAGCCCCAGCATTTT. The rearrangement uses TRBV4-1 and TRBJ1-5; D gene ambiguous. CDR1 and CDR2 (germline): MGHRA, YSYEKL. Trimming cost V 4 bases and J 2 bases, with 9 bases left between them. The CDR3 contains 14 residues.

The chain links TRBV11-1 to TRBJ2-7, with a tentative D call TRBD1 (6 bases). V was shortened by 1 base and J by 5 bases, with 15 bases between the two germline ends. This CDR3 is built from 15 residues. Germline CDR1 SGHAT, CDR2 FQDESV (reference sequence). CDR3 in DNA: TGTGCCAGCAGCTTAGGGCCCAGGGGAGTCGACGAGCAGTACTTC. Translated: CASSLGPRGVDEQYF.

The genes are TRBV6-1 and TRBJ2-2; D is undetermined. The CDR3 runs 13 residues. Germline CDR1 is MNHNS and CDR2 is SASEGT. Trimming took 1 base from V and 5 from J, leaving 5 bases between them. For the CDR3, the DNA is TGTGCCAGCAGTGAAGGTTATACCGGGGAGCTGTTTTTT. It encodes CASSEGYTGELFF.

The chain employs TRBV4-1 and TRBJ2-7; a possible D gene is TRBD2 (7 bases). The CDR3 runs 14 residues. In germline, CDR1 is MGHRA, CDR2 YSYEKL. Trimming removed 2 bases at V and 2 bases at J, with 10 bases between. The CDR3 region is CASSQRGGAYEQYF. DNA of the CDR3: TGCGCCAGCAGCCAACGAGGGGGGGCCTACGAGCAGTACTTC.